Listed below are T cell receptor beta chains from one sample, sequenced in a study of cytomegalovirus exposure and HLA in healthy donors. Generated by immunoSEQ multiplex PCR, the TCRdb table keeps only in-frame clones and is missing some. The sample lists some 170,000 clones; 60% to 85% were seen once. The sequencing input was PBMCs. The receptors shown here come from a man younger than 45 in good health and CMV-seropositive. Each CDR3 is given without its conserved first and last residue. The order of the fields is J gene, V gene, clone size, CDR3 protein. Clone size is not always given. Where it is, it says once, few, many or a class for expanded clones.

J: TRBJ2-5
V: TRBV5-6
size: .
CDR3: ASSPRTRSETQY

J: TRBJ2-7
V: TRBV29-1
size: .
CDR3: SVDGRGTYEQY

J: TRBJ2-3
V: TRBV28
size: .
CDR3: ASSGQGTDTQY

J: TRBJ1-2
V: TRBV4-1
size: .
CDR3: ASSQEGAGTEYPGYT

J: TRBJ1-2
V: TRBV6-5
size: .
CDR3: ASRLQGSYGYT

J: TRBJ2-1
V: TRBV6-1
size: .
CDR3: ASSGRTRDNEQF

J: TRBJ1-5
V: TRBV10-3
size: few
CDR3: AISESNAGNQPQH

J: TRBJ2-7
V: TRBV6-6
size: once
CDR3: ASSFVAGLYEQY

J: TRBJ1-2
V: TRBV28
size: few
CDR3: ASSLLGQGFYGYT

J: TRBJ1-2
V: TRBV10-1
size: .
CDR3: ASSEYRGYGYT

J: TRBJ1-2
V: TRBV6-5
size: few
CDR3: ASRRQGAYGYT

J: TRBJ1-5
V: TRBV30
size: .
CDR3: AWSVRAGNQPQH

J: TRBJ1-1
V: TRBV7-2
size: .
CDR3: ASKRGARTEAF

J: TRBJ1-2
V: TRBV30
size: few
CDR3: AWRAGGSLYGYT

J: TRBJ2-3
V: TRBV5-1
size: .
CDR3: ASSKDSGPDTQY

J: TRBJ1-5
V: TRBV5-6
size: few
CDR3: ASSSRQASNQPQH

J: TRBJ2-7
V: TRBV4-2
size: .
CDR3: ASAQWTGGGYEQY

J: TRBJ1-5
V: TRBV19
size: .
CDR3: ASSRQGSNQPQH

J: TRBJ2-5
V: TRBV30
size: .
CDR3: AWSVGDRIVETQY

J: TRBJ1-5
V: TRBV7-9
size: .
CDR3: ASSSDGGNQPQH

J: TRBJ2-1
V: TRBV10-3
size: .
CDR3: AIKGLAGWNEQF

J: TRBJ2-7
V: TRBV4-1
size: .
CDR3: ASSQARGQYEQY

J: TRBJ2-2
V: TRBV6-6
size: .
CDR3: ASSPSDRLNTGELF

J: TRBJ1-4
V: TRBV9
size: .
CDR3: ASSVRDRTNEKLF

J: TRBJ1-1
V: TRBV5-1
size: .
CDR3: ASSPRPGGANTEAF

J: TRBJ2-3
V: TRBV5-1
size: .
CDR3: ASSFGAGDNTDTQY

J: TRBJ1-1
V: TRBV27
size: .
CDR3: ASSFGTGGALEAF

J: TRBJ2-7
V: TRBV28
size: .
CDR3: ASSLGHSYEQY

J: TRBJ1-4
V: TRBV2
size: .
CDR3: ASSEDGEKLF

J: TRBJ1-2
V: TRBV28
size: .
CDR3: ASRNGQGLGYGYT

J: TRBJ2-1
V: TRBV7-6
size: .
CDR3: ASSPGTREQF

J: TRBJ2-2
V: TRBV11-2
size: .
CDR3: ASPGGSDTGELF

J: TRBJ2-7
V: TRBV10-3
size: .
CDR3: AISESKRTGRNEQY

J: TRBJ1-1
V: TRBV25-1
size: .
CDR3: ASSEYGGRATEAF

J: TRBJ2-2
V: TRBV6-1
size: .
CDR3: ASHRGEYTGELF

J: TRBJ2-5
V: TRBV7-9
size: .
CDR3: ASSEGQSAETQY

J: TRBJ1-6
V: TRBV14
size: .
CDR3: ASSLAGQGSSPLH

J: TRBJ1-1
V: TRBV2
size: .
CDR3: ASSLQGISTEAF

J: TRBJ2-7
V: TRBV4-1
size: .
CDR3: ASSQVKTSGGGYEQY

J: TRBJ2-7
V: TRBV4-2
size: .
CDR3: ASSQDRTAYEQY

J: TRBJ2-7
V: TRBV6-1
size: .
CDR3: ASTRQVTSYEQY

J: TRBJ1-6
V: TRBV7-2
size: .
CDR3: ASSLFWTGQNSPLH

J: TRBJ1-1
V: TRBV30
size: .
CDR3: AWSSGQGEAF

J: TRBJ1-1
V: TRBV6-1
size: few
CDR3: ASTRTVNTEAF

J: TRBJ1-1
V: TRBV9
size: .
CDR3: ASSVGSRGGTEAF

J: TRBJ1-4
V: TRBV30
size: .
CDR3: AWSQGSDEKLF

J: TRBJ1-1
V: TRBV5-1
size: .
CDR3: ASSLPNTEAF

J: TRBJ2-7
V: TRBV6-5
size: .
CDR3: ASSPGTGVYEQY